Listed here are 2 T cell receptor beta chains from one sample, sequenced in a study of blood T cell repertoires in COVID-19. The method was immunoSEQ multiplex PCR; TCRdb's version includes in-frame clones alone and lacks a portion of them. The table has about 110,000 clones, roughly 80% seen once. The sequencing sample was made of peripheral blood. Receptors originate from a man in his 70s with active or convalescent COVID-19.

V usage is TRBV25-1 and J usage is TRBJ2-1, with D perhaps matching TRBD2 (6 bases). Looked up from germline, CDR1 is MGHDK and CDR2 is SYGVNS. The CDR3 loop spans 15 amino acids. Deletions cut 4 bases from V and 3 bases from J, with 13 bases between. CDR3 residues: CASSGLVSDYNEQFF. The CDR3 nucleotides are TGTGCCAGCAGTGGACTAGTATCGGACTACAATGAGCAGTTCTTC.

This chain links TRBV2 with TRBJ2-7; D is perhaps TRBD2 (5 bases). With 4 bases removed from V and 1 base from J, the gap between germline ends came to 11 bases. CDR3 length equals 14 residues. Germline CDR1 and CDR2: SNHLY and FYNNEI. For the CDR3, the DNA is TGTGCCAGCAGTGTGGTCCGGGGATCCTACGAGCAGTACTTC. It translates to CASSVVRGSYEQYF. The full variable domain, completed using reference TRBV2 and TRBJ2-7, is EPEVTQTPSHQVTQMGQEVILRCVPISNHLYFYWYRQILGQKVEFLVSFYNNEISEKSEIFDDQFSVERPDGSNFTLKIRSTKLEDSAMYFCASSVVRGSYEQYFGPGTRLTVT.